These 12 T cell receptor beta chains were all obtained from the same sample, sequenced in a study of blood T cell repertoires in COVID-19. Here immunoSEQ multiplex PCR was the method, and the copy in TCRdb shows in-frame clones only, minus some. The sample consists of under 55,000 clones, 70% to 90% of them appearing once. The sequenced sample consisted of peripheral blood. Source of these receptors: a human donor in a cohort sampled during active COVID-19.

In its sample, this clone was seen a few times. This chain links TRBV5-1 with TRBJ2-5, with 9 nucleotides matching TRBD1. V lost 4 bases and J lost 4; bases outside the gene matches: 5. The CDR3 covers 14 residues. CDR1 and CDR2 (germline): SGHRS, YFSETQ. CDR3 DNA sequence: TGCGCCAGCAGCCCGGGACAGGGAGGAGAGACCCAGTACTTC. It yields the protein CASSPGQGGETQYF.

The rearrangement joins TRBV5-1 to TRBJ2-1; 10 bases line up with TRBD2. This CDR3 comprises 19 residues. In germline, CDR1 is SGHRS, CDR2 YFSETQ. With V trimmed by 3 bases and J by 1 base, 13 bases remained unmatched. CDR3 in amino acids: CASSWSGKAGGKSYNEQFF. The CDR3 DNA reads TGCGCCAGCAGCTGGAGTGGGAAAGCGGGGGGGAAGTCCTACAATGAGCAGTTCTTC.

V usage is TRBV13 and J usage is TRBJ2-7; 7 bases map to TRBD2. This CDR3 is built from 15 residues. The V segment lost 3 bases and the J segment 6 bases; nucleotides outside the gene matches: 11. The germline V gene has CDR1 PRHDT and CDR2 FYEKMQ (reference sequence). The chain's CDR3 is CASSFLRGTTGEQYF. The CDR3 region has the DNA TGTGCCAGCAGCTTCCTGCGGGGGACCACGGGCGAGCAGTACTTC.

The chain couples TRBV7-9 to TRBJ1-4; 9 bases line up with TRBD1. The CDR3 extends over 15 amino acids. Germline-derived CDR1 and CDR2 are SEHNR and FQNEAQ (reference sequence). V dropped 5 bases and J dropped 8; count of bases not matched to a gene: 9. For the CDR3, the DNA is TGTGCCAGCAGCCCCCCCGGGACAGGGCGCGAAAAACTGTTTTTT. This sequence encodes CASSPPGTGREKLFF. Together with reference TRBV7-9 and TRBJ1-4, the CDR3 gives the full variable domain: DTGVSQNPRHKITKRGQNVTFRCDPISEHNRLYWYRQTLGQGPEFLTYFQNEAQLEKSRLLSDRFSAERPKGSFSTLEIQRTEQGDSAMYLCASSPPGTGREKLFFGSGTQLSVL.

This chain uses TRBV9 with TRBJ2-1, with D maybe TRBD1 (5 bases). Germline V gives CDR1 SGDLS, CDR2 YYNGEE. Between the trimmed V and J ends, which lost 3 bases and 0 bases, there was a span of 10 bases. The CDR3 totals 15 residues. The CDR3 loop reads CASSGTPSSYNEQFF. CDR3 nucleotide sequence: TGTGCCAGCAGCGGGACACCGAGCTCCTACAATGAGCAGTTCTTC.

This clone appeared once. CDR3 region: CATSDLAKIAGCNQPQHF. The CDR3 DNA is TGTGCCACCAGTGACTTGGCAAAGATAGCGGGGTGCAATCAGCCCCAGCATTTT. V gene TRBV24-1 combines with J gene TRBJ1-5, with D uncertain. V gave up 4 bases and J gave up 2 bases, with 20 bases separating them. Germline V gene data show CDR1 as KGHDR and CDR2 as SFDVKD. The CDR3 length is 18 residues.

This rearrangement joins TRBV27 to TRBJ2-1; TRBD2 agrees at 8 bases. The CDR3 runs to 15 residues. The germline V gene has CDR1 MNHEY and CDR2 SMNVEV (reference sequence). Trimming at V came to 5 bases and at J to 0 bases, leaving 3 bases not matched to a gene. The CDR3 DNA reads as TGTGCCAGCAGTGACAGCGGGAGCTCCTACAATGAGCAGTTCTTC. Its protein is CASSDSGSSYNEQFF.

The chain has TRBV10-3 and TRBJ2-3, with a tentative D call TRBD2 (6 bases). Trimming shortened V by 6 bases and J by 4 bases, and 11 bases separated the two germline ends. Per germline, CDR1 ENHRY and CDR2 SYGVKD. The CDR3 runs 13 residues. CDR3 protein: CAIRSGVADTQYF. CDR3 coding DNA: TGTGCCATCAGGTCGGGAGTTGCAGATACGCAGTATTTT.

V and J are TRBV28 and TRBJ1-5, with no clear D. V gave up 7 bases and J gave up 0 bases, with 13 bases separating them. The germline CDR1 and CDR2 sequences are MDHEN and SYDVKM. The CDR3 consists of 15 residues. The CDR3 spells CASTDAGDSNQPQHF. CDR3 bases: TGTGCCAGCACGGACGCCGGGGATAGCAATCAGCCCCAGCATTTT.

The chain uses TRBV5-6 and TRBJ1-1, with a possible D match to TRBD1 (5 bases). Germline lookup yields CDR1 SGHDT and CDR2 YYEEEE. Trimming cost V 1 base and J 4 bases, with 11 bases left between them. There are 14 residues in the CDR3. The CDR3 DNA follows: TGTGCCAGCAGCTTGCAGGGTTTGGGCACTGAAGCTTTCTTT. It specifies CASSLQGLGTEAFF.

This clone was picked up one time. CDR3 sequence reads: CASSPQAGRSGANVLTF. The DNA for the CDR3 is TGTGCCAGCAGCCCCCAGGCGGGGCGCTCTGGGGCCAACGTCCTGACTTTC. The V gene is TRBV3-1 (or the pseudogene TRBV3-2), the J gene TRBJ2-6, with D tentatively TRBD2 (6 bases). In germline, CDR1 is LGHDT, CDR2 YNNKEL (reference sequence). The V end lost 4 bases, the J end lost 0 bases, and 13 bases lay between the germline ends. The CDR3 contains 17 residues.

The rearrangement joins TRBV19 to TRBJ2-7, with 9 bases that match TRBD1. The CDR3 is 14 residues long. V trimming: 3 bases; J trimming: 6 bases; junction bases outside the gene matches: 6. Germline assignment: CDR1 LNHDA and CDR2 SQIVND (reference sequence). CDR3 sequence: CASSMGQGLGEQYF. The CDR3 nucleotides are TGTGCCAGTAGTATGGGACAGGGTCTCGGCGAGCAGTACTTC.